These T cell receptor beta chains were read from a single sample in a study of blood T cell repertoires in COVID-19. Measured with immunoSEQ multiplex PCR; TCRdb has only the in-frame clones, and not every one. The repertoire holds 140,000 to 150,000 clones, with over 80% as singletons. Specimen: peripheral blood. The receptors originated from a woman aged 35 to 49 with active or convalescent COVID-19. CDR3s include the opening cysteine and the closing phenylalanine or tryptophan. A D gene is named only where the DNA matches it firmly. Size is omitted from some rows. Given values are once, few, many or a class for expanded clones.

-	-	TRBV5-1	TRBJ2-5	CASSLVVKSRETQYF	TGCGCCAGCAGCTTGGTGGTTAAAAGCCGAGAGACCCAGTACTTC
-	-	TRBV10-1	TRBJ2-7	CASKPGDSYEQYF	TGCGCCAGCAAGCCAGGGGATTCCTACGAGCAGTACTTC
-	-	TRBV19	TRBJ1-1	CASSLLTSGNTEAFF	TGTGCCAGTTCCCTCCTTACATCGGGGAACACTGAAGCTTTCTTT
TRBD1	-	TRBV5-4	TRBJ2-5	CASSMSRDSPNQETQYF	TGTGCCAGCAGCATGTCCCGGGACAGCCCCAACCAAGAGACCCAGTACTTC
-	-	TRBV5-1	TRBJ1-3	CATPLTGSSGNTIYF	TGCGCCACCCCCCTTACAGGTAGCTCTGGAAACACCATATATTTT
TRBD1	-	TRBV28	TRBJ1-2	CASSSTTTGGSDGYTF	TGTGCCAGCAGTTCCACCACGACAGGGGGCTCGGATGGCTACACCTTC
TRBD1	-	TRBV7-2	TRBJ1-5	CASSTGQGGNQPQHF	TGTGCCAGCAGCACTGGACAGGGGGGCAATCAGCCCCAGCATTTT
TRBD1	-	TRBV29-1	TRBJ1-2	CSVVVTGVFYGYTF	TGCAGCGTTGTGGTTACAGGGGTCTTCTATGGCTACACCTTC
-	few	TRBV28	TRBJ1-1	CASGPGGANPEAFF	TGTGCCAGCGGGCCGGGAGGGGCCAACCCTGAAGCTTTCTTT
TRBD1	-	TRBV10-2	TRBJ2-3	CASRGDTQYF	TGCGCCTCCAGGGGGGATACGCAGTATTTT
TRBD1	-	TRBV9	TRBJ1-4	CASSAGTGDEKLFF	TGTGCCAGCAGCGCCGGGACAGGGGATGAAAAACTGTTTTTT
-	-	TRBV7-8	TRBJ2-7	CASSLDATGPTYEQYF	TGTGCCAGCAGCTTAGATGCAACAGGACCAACCTACGAGCAGTACTTC
TRBD1	-	TRBV27	TRBJ1-2	CASSFRTGQGYTF	TGTGCCAGCAGTTTCCGGACAGGGCAGGGCTACACCTTC
-	-	TRBV7-2	TRBJ1-1	CASSQGGSQTEAFF	TGTGCCAGCAGCCAAGGGGGTTCCCAGACTGAAGCTTTCTTT
TRBD1	-	TRBV5-8	TRBJ1-2	CASSHRDRRRYTF	TGTGCCAGCAGCCACCGGGACAGGCGGCGCTACACCTTC
-	-	TRBV12-3/TRBV12-4	TRBJ1-1	CASSFLNTEAFF	TGTGCCAGCAGTTTCTTGAACACTGAAGCTTTCTTT
TRBD1	-	TRBV30	TRBJ1-5	CAWSEGGAGQPQHF	TGTGCCTGGAGTGAAGGGGGCGCGGGTCAGCCCCAGCATTTT
-	-	TRBV5-1	TRBJ2-7	CASSLPSYEQYF	TGCGCCAGCAGCCTACCTTCCTACGAGCAGTACTTC
TRBD1	-	TRBV6-5	TRBJ1-1	CASRTPGGTEAFF	TGTGCCAGCCGCACCCCAGGGGGCACTGAAGCTTTCTTT
-	-	TRBV6-1	TRBJ1-1	CASSDGTTKNTEAFF	TGTGCCAGCAGTGACGGGACAACCAAAAACACTGAAGCTTTCTTT
-	-	TRBV5-4	TRBJ2-3	CASSLSTDTQYF	TGTGCCAGCAGCCTGAGCACAGATACGCAGTATTTT
-	-	TRBV29-1	TRBJ1-1	CSVAGDQGNTEAFF	TGCAGCGTTGCGGGGGACCAGGGGAACACTGAAGCTTTCTTT
-	-	TRBV6-5	TRBJ2-5	CASRGALGETQYF	TGTGCCAGCCGGGGGGCGTTGGGAGAGACCCAGTACTTC
-	-	TRBV18	TRBJ2-7	CASSSNPNEQYF	TGTGCCAGCTCATCCAATCCTAACGAGCAGTACTTC
TRBD2	-	TRBV11-2	TRBJ2-1	CASSLVSGGALRDEQFF	TGTGCCAGCAGCTTAGTTAGCGGGGGGGCCCTAAGGGATGAGCAGTTCTTC
TRBD1	-	TRBV28	TRBJ2-7	CASSSGQGYEQYF	TGTGCCAGCAGTTCCGGACAGGGATACGAGCAGTACTTC
TRBD1	-	TRBV28	TRBJ2-3	CASSLDRRTDTQYF	TGTGCCAGCAGTTTGGACAGGCGCACAGATACGCAGTATTTT
-	-	TRBV2	TRBJ1-1	CASSIQVYTEAFF	TGTGCCAGCAGTATACAGGTTTACACTGAAGCTTTCTTT
TRBD1	-	TRBV7-9	TRBJ1-1	CASSARQGEDTEAFF	TGTGCCAGCAGCGCCAGACAGGGAGAGGACACTGAAGCTTTCTTT
TRBD2	-	TRBV18	TRBJ2-1	CASSSYPRLAGVNEQFF	TGTGCCAGCTCATCCTACCCGCGACTAGCGGGAGTCAATGAGCAGTTCTTC
-	-	TRBV2	TRBJ1-5	CASKPEGNQPQHF	TGTGCCAGCAAACCCGAGGGCAATCAGCCCCAGCATTTT
-	-	TRBV7-9	TRBJ1-5	CASSLGGEPGSQPQHF	TGTGCCAGCAGCTTGGGTGGGGAGCCGGGGAGTCAGCCCCAGCATTTT
TRBD1	-	TRBV5-8	TRBJ1-2	CASSRTGNYGYTF	TGTGCCAGCAGCCGGACAGGGAACTATGGCTACACCTTC
-	-	TRBV27	TRBJ1-6	CASSTIRAGSYNSPLHF	TGTGCCAGCAGTACAATCAGGGCCGGCTCCTATAATTCACCCCTCCACTTT
-	few	TRBV2	TRBJ1-6	CASSERPSYNSPLHF	TGTGCCAGCAGTGAACGCCCCAGCTATAATTCACCCCTCCACTTT
-	-	TRBV25-1	TRBJ2-3	CASSQGAGWTDTQYF	TGTGCCAGCAGTCAAGGGGCAGGGTGGACAGATACGCAGTATTTT
-	-	TRBV29-1	TRBJ1-1	CSVGGGTEAFF	TGCAGCGTTGGTGGGGGGACTGAAGCTTTCTTT
-	-	TRBV7-9	TRBJ2-3	CASSLGRTSTDTQYF	TGTGCCAGCAGCTTGGGAAGGACTAGCACAGATACGCAGTATTTT
-	-	TRBV7-9	TRBJ1-5	CASSSGQRNQPQHF	TGTGCCAGCAGCTCTGGACAGCGGAATCAGCCCCAGCATTTT